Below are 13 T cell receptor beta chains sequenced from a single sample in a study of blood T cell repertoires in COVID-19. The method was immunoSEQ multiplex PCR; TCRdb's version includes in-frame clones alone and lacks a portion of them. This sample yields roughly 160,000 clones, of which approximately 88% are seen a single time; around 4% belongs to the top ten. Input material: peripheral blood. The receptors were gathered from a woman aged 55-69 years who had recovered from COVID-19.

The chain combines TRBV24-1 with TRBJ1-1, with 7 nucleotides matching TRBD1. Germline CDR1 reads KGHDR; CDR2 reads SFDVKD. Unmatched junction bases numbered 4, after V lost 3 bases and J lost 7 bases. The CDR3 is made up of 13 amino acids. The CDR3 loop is CATSDGTDYEAFF. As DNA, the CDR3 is TGTGCCACCAGTGATGGGACAGACTATGAAGCTTTCTTT.

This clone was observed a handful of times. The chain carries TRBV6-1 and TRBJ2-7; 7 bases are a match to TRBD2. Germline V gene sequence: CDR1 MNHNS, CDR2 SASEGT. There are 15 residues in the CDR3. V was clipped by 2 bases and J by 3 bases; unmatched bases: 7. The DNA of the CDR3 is TGTGCCAGCAGTGAAACGGGGGGACGCTACTACGAGCAGTACTTC. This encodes CASSETGGRYYEQYF.

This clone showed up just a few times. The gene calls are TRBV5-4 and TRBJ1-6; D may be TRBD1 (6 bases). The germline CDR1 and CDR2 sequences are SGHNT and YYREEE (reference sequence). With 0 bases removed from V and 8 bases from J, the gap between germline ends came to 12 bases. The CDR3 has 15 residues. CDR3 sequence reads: CASSLGTVGDSPLHF. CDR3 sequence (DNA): TGTGCCAGCAGCTTGGGGACAGTGGGGGATTCACCCCTCCACTTT.

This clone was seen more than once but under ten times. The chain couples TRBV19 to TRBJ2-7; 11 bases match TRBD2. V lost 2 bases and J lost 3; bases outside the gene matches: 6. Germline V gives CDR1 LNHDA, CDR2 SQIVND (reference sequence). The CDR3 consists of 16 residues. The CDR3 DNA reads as TGTGCCAGTAGTATAAGTACTAGCGGGGGCCGCTACGAGCAGTACTTC. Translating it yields CASSISTSGGRYEQYF.

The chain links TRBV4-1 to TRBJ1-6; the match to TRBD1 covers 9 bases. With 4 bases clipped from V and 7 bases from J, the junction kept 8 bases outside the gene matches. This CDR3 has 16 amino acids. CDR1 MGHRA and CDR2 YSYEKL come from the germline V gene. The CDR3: CASSRLGQGRNSPLHF. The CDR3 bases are TGCGCCAGCAGCCGCCTAGGACAGGGGAGGAATTCACCCCTCCACTTT.

The CDR3 DNA reads as TGTGCCAGCAGCCGTAACACCGGGGAGCTGTTTTTT. Protein product: CASSRNTGELFF. V usage is TRBV27 and J usage is TRBJ2-2; no clear D. Germline loops: CDR1 MNHEY, CDR2 SMNVEV (reference sequence). V gave up 6 bases and J gave up 2 bases, with 4 bases separating them. The CDR3 has 12 amino acids.

The CDR3 sequence is CASSTGFYGYTF. DNA for the CDR3: TGTGCCAGCAGTACAGGGTTCTATGGCTACACCTTC. This chain uses TRBV27 with TRBJ1-2; D might be TRBD1 (6 bases). The germline V gene encodes CDR1 MNHEY and CDR2 SMNVEV (reference sequence). V gave up 5 bases and J gave up 4 bases, with 8 bases separating them. The CDR3 contains 12 residues.

The CDR3 is CASSLRGNQPQHF. In DNA form, the CDR3 reads TGTGCCAGCAGCTTAAGAGGAAATCAGCCCCAGCATTTT. The V call is TRBV7-9, the J call TRBJ1-5; the D is unclear. The germline gives CDR1 SEHNR, CDR2 FQNEAQ (reference sequence). The CDR3 runs to 13 residues. Trimming removed 2 bases at V and 4 bases at J, with 6 bases between.

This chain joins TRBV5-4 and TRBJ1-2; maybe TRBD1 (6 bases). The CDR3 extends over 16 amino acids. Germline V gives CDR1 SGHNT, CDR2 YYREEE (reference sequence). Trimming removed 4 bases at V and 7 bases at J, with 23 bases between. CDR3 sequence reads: CASSLQGPPGVGGYTF. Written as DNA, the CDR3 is TGTGCCAGCAGCCTGCAGGGGCCGCCCGGGGTTGGTGGCTACACCTTC. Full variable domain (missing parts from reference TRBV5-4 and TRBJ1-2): ETGVTQSPTHLIKTRGQQVTLRCSSQSGHNTVSWYQQALGQGPQFIFQYYREEENGRGNFPPRFSGLQFPNYSSELNVNALELDDSALYLCASSLQGPPGVGGYTFGSGTRLTVV.

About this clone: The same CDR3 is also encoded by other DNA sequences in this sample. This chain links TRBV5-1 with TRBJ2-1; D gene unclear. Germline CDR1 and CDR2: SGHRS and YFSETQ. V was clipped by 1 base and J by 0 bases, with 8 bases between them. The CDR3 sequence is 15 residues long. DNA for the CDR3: TGCGCCAGCAGCTTGAACGGCGGCTCCTACAATGAGCAGTTCTTC. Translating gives CASSLNGGSYNEQFF.

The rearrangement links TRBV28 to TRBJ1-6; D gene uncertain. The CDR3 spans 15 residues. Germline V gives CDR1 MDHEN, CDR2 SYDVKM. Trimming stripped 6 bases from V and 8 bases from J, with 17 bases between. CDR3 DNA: TGTGCCAGCAGGTTACGATTGGGCCCCGATTCACCCCTCCACTTT. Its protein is CASRLRLGPDSPLHF. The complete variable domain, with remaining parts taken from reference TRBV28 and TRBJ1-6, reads DVKVTQSSRYLVKRTGEKVFLECVQDMDHENMFWYRQDPGLGLRLIYFSYDVKMKEKGDIPEGYSVSREKKERFSLILESASTNQTSMYLCASRLRLGPDSPLHFGNGTRLTVT.

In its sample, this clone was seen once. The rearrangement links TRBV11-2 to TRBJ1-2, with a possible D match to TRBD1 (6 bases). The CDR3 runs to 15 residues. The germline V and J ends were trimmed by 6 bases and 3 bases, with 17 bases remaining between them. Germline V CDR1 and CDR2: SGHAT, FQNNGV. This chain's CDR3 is CASSPDLGAYYGYTF. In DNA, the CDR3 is TGTGCCAGCAGTCCCGACCTGGGGGCCTACTATGGCTACACCTTC.

This chain's CDR3 is CASSVDRVQPQHF. CDR3 DNA sequence: TGTGCCAGCAGTGTGGACAGGGTCCAGCCCCAGCATTTT. This chain connects TRBV5-4 to TRBJ1-5; the match to TRBD1 covers 8 bases. The V gene's germline CDR1 is SGHNT and CDR2 YYREEE (reference sequence). V shed 5 bases, J shed 7 bases, and the junction held 5 bases outside the gene matches. This CDR3 region has 13 residues. Together with reference TRBV5-4 and TRBJ1-5, the CDR3 gives the full variable domain: ETGVTQSPTHLIKTRGQQVTLRCSSQSGHNTVSWYQQALGQGPQFIFQYYREEENGRGNFPPRFSGLQFPNYSSELNVNALELDDSALYLCASSVDRVQPQHFGDGTRLSIL.